The rows below give T cell receptor beta chains drawn from one sample of a study of blood T cell repertoires in COVID-19. Clones were sequenced by immunoSEQ multiplex PCR, and TCRdb holds only the in-frame ones, with some missing. The table lists hundreds of thousands of clones, 70% to 90% of them singletons. Sequences were obtained from PBMCs or T cells enriched from blood (not recorded which). Every receptor here comes from a woman aged 40-49 years who had recovered from COVID-19. CDR3s include the opening cysteine and the closing phenylalanine or tryptophan. D genes are given only for firm matches. Not all rows give a size; the values are once, few, many and, for expanded clones, a class.

V	J	D	size	length	CDR3	DNA
TRBV30	TRBJ1-2	NA	NA	14	CAWAIIQGTGGYTF	TGTGCCTGGGCCATTATACAGGGAACGGGGGGCTACACCTTC
TRBV28	TRBJ1-6	TRBD1	NA	16	CASSLLASQGESPLHF	TGTGCCAGCAGTTTATTAGCTAGCCAGGGGGAATCACCCCTCCACTTT
TRBV9	TRBJ2-7	TRBD1	NA	14	CASSVGTQGHEQYF	TGTGCCAGCAGCGTAGGAACACAGGGGCACGAGCAGTACTTC
TRBV5-1	TRBJ2-2	NA	NA	14	CASSLAGGTGELFF	TGCGCCAGCAGCTTGGCCGGGGGCACCGGGGAGCTGTTTTTT
TRBV14	TRBJ2-5	NA	NA	12	CASSQDLAGLNF	TGTGCCAGCAGCCAAGATTTGGCAGGCTTGAACTTC
TRBV28	TRBJ1-3	NA	NA	14	CASSEGESGNTIYF	TGTGCCAGCAGTGAGGGGGAATCTGGAAACACCATATATTTT
TRBV3-1/TRBV3-2	TRBJ2-7	TRBD1	NA	14	CASSLDRASYEQYF	TGTGCCAGCAGCCTCGACAGGGCTTCCTACGAGCAGTACTTC
TRBV4-3	TRBJ1-2	NA	few	15	CASSQDVGGRNGYTF	TGCGCCAGCAGCCAAGATGTCGGGGGGCGGAATGGCTACACCTTC
TRBV15	TRBJ1-1	TRBD1	NA	13	CATNGQESPEAFF	TGTGCCACTAACGGACAGGAGTCCCCTGAAGCTTTCTTT
TRBV7-2	TRBJ1-2	NA	few	12	CASSLNSYGYTF	TGTGCCAGCAGCTTAAACAGCTATGGCTACACCTTC
TRBV10-2	TRBJ2-3	NA	NA	15	CASRGTTDAEDTQYF	TGCGCCAGTAGGGGGACTACAGACGCCGAAGATACGCAGTATTTT
TRBV5-1	TRBJ2-3	NA	NA	14	CASSPLLRADTQYF	TGCGCCAGCAGCCCGCTCCTCCGCGCAGATACGCAGTATTTT
TRBV27	TRBJ2-7	TRBD1	NA	16	CASSLSISRGQNEQYF	TGTGCCAGCAGTTTATCGATAAGCAGGGGGCAGAACGAGCAGTACTTC
TRBV4-3	TRBJ2-7	TRBD1	NA	14	CASSRGTGGYEQYF	TGCGCCAGCAGCCGCGGGACAGGGGGCTACGAGCAGTACTTC
TRBV19	TRBJ1-1	TRBD1	NA	14	CASSRRDREAEAFF	TGTGCCAGTAGTAGGAGGGACAGGGAGGCTGAAGCTTTCTTT
TRBV18	TRBJ2-5	TRBD2	NA	15	CASSISTSGTKTQYF	TGTGCCAGCTCAATATCGACTAGCGGGACCAAGACCCAGTACTTC
TRBV10-3	TRBJ2-6	TRBD1	NA	17	CAISWTGELSGANVLTF	TGTGCCATCAGCTGGACAGGAGAACTCTCTGGGGCCAACGTCCTGACTTTC
TRBV5-1	TRBJ2-2	TRBD2	few	17	CASSLPGGALGTGELFF	TGCGCCAGCAGCCTCCCGGGGGGGGCATTAGGCACCGGGGAGCTGTTTTTT
TRBV28	TRBJ2-3	NA	NA	14	CASSSSGRSDTQYF	TGTGCCAGCAGTTCCAGCGGGCGATCAGATACGCAGTATTTT
TRBV6-5	TRBJ2-2	TRBD1	NA	15	CASRGDRGRTGELFF	TGTGCCAGCAGGGGGGACAGGGGGCGGACCGGGGAGCTGTTTTTT
TRBV6-1	TRBJ1-6	NA	once	16	CASSDSTRTDNSPLHF	TGTGCCAGCAGTGATTCAACCCGGACAGATAATTCACCCCTCCACTTT
TRBV4-3	TRBJ1-2	TRBD1	NA	16	CASSLVGQPENYGYTF	TGCGCCAGCAGCCTAGTGGGACAGCCTGAAAACTATGGCTACACCTTC
TRBV2	TRBJ2-2	TRBD1	NA	14	CASAGTEVTGELFF	TGTGCCAGCGCCGGGACAGAGGTCACCGGGGAGCTGTTTTTT
TRBV18	TRBJ1-2	TRBD1	NA	15	CASSRGQGTLDGYTF	TGTGCCAGCTCACGGGGACAGGGTACGCTGGATGGCTACACCTTC
TRBV9	TRBJ2-2	NA	NA	16	CASSVDGREITGELFF	TGTGCCAGCAGCGTAGATGGACGGGAGATCACCGGGGAGCTGTTTTTT
TRBV12-3/TRBV12-4	TRBJ1-1	NA	NA	13	CASSLGLGFEAFF	TGTGCCAGCAGTTTAGGCCTCGGGTTTGAAGCTTTCTTT
TRBV19	TRBJ1-2	NA	NA	13	CASMAGPGYGYTF	TGTGCCAGTATGGCGGGGCCTGGCTATGGCTACACCTTC
TRBV5-6	TRBJ2-2	NA	NA	16	CASSSTKGSNTGELFF	TGTGCCAGCAGCTCAACGAAGGGGTCGAACACCGGGGAGCTGTTTTTT
TRBV5-8	TRBJ2-2	TRBD2	NA	20	CASSFPPGGLAGVNTGELFF	TGTGCCAGCAGCTTCCCCCCCGGGGGACTAGCGGGGGTGAACACCGGGGAGCTGTTTTTT
TRBV7-9	TRBJ2-7	NA	once	14	CASSPQGPSYEQYF	TGTGCCAGCAGCCCCCAGGGGCCCTCCTACGAGCAGTACTTC
TRBV4-1	TRBJ1-1	TRBD1	NA	16	CASSREWDRGGSEAFF	TGCGCCAGCAGCCGGGAGTGGGACAGGGGAGGATCTGAAGCTTTCTTT
TRBV6-5	TRBJ1-4	NA	NA	14	CASSPTDLNEKLFF	TGTGCCAGCAGCCCGACAGACCTAAATGAAAAACTGTTTTTT
TRBV19	TRBJ2-3	TRBD2	NA	14	CASRPGLERDTQYF	TGTGCCAGTAGACCGGGACTAGAAAGAGATACGCAGTATTTT
TRBV24-1	TRBJ2-2	TRBD2	once	22	CATSDSRTSGTRMGMNTGELFF	TGTGCCACCAGTGATTCCAGGACTAGCGGGACTAGGATGGGGATGAACACCGGGGAGCTGTTTTTT
TRBV28	TRBJ2-2	NA	NA	15	CASSFSRGYTGELFF	TGTGCCAGCAGTTTCAGCAGGGGATACACCGGGGAGCTGTTTTTT
TRBV2	TRBJ1-2	NA	NA	14	CASSAEGVSHGYTF	TGTGCCAGCAGTGCCGAGGGGGTGTCGCATGGCTACACCTTC
TRBV12-3/TRBV12-4	TRBJ1-2	NA	NA	13	CASSIQGSGGYTF	TGTGCCAGCAGTATACAGGGTTCGGGAGGCTACACCTTC
TRBV5-4	TRBJ1-6	TRBD1	NA	16	CASSFDRGYGSSPLHF	TGTGCCAGCAGCTTTGACAGGGGGTATGGAAGTTCACCCCTCCACTTT
TRBV6-5	TRBJ2-7	NA	NA	14	CASRDPGGTYEQYF	TGTGCCAGCAGGGACCCAGGGGGGACCTACGAGCAGTACTTC
TRBV7-8	TRBJ2-2	TRBD2	NA	15	CASRPRLADTGELFF	TGTGCCAGCCGTCCGAGACTAGCTGACACCGGGGAGCTGTTTTTT